This passage covers 32 T cell receptor beta chains from one sample sequenced in a study of OX40 agonist ivuxolimab in advanced cancers. Repertoires were generated with immunoSEQ multiplex PCR, while TCRdb's copy carries only in-frame clones and drops some. The sample lists some 39,000 clones, over 75% occurring once. The material was CD4+ or CD8+ T cells sorted from blood, obtained in a trial of the OX40 agonist ivuxolimab. These receptors were taken from an adult with an advanced solid tumor such as melanoma, head and neck, liver or kidney cancer.

This chain joins TRBV29-1 and TRBJ2-1; the match to TRBD2 covers 8 bases. Per the germline V gene, CDR1 is SQVTM and CDR2 is ANQGSEA. V shed 7 bases and J 9 bases; nucleotides not matched to a gene: 20. The CDR3 length is 16 residues. CDR3 amino acids: CSAGGSGSTFSGEQFF. In nucleotides, the CDR3 is TGCAGCGCCGGGGGGAGCGGGAGTACATTTAGTGGTGAGCAGTTCTTC.

V gene TRBV6-5 combines with J gene TRBJ2-7; tentatively, D is TRBD1 or TRBD2 (5 bases each). This CDR3 is 12 amino acids long. The germline CDR1 and CDR2 sequences are MNHEY and SVGAGI. Trimming shortened V by 3 bases and J by 10 bases, and 13 bases separated the two germline ends. Written as DNA, the CDR3 is TGTGCCAGCAGTTATGGGGGACCTATACAGTACTTC. Protein sequence: CASSYGGPIQYF.

The chain joins TRBV9 to TRBJ2-7; the D call may be TRBD1 or TRBD2 (5 bases each). Trimming took off 3 bases at V and 3 bases at J, with 16 bases between the two ends. Germline V gene sequence: CDR1 SGDLS, CDR2 YYNGEE. The CDR3 length is 15 residues. The CDR3 sequence is CASSAGASGDYEQYF. The CDR3 nucleotides read TGTGCCAGCAGCGCCGGGGCTAGTGGAGACTACGAGCAGTACTTC.

The chain combines TRBV9 with TRBJ2-1; TRBD2 agrees at 8 bases. This CDR3 has 15 amino acids. Germline loops: CDR1 SGDLS, CDR2 YYNGEE. With 6 bases clipped from V and 4 bases from J, the junction kept 9 bases outside the gene matches. CDR3 region: CASTPGSGSYNEQFF. For the CDR3, the DNA is TGTGCCAGCACCCCGGGCAGCGGGAGTTACAATGAGCAGTTCTTC.

V gene TRBV28 combines with J gene TRBJ2-4, with 10 nucleotides matching TRBD2. The CDR3 consists of 15 residues. J lost 9 bases, V lost 5 bases, and 10 bases had no gene match. Germline assignment: CDR1 MDHEN and CDR2 SYDVKM. The CDR3 protein is CASSGPAGGQFIQYF. The CDR3 region has the DNA TGTGCCAGCAGTGGCCCAGCGGGAGGGCAGTTCATTCAGTACTTC.

In DNA form, the CDR3 reads TGTGCCAGCAGTTTGAATGGTCGGGGGTTTAATGGCTACACCTTC. Protein product: CASSLNGRGFNGYTF. The chain employs TRBV28 and TRBJ1-2; maybe TRBD1 (5 bases). Germline loops: CDR1 MDHEN, CDR2 SYDVKM. Trimming took 3 bases from V and 6 from J, leaving 17 bases between them. This CDR3 region has 15 residues.

The J gene is TRBJ1-3, the V gene TRBV6-1, with D hard to call. In germline, CDR1 is MNHNS, CDR2 SASEGT. Deletions cut 8 bases from V and 2 bases from J, with 10 bases between. This CDR3 comprises 13 residues. The chain's CDR3 is CASVGRAGNTIYF. The CDR3 DNA sequence: TGTGCCAGCGTGGGGAGGGCTGGAAACACCATATATTTT.

The rearrangement joins TRBV28 to TRBJ2-5; 10 positions agree with TRBD1. Unmatched junction bases numbered 7, after V lost 5 bases and J lost 4 bases. Germline loops: CDR1 MDHEN, CDR2 SYDVKM. The CDR3 is made up of 15 amino acids. CDR3 bases: TGTGCCAGCAGTCCATGGACAGGGGGAAGAGAGACCCAGTACTTC. Its translation is CASSPWTGGRETQYF.

CDR3 coding DNA: TGTGCTAGTGGTTTGATCGAGAACACTGAAGCTTTCTTT. Translation gives CASGLIENTEAFF. The chain joins TRBV12-5 to TRBJ1-1; unclear D gene. Germline assignment: CDR1 LGHNT and CDR2 FRNRAP. CDR3 length equals 13 residues. Trimming removed 2 bases from V and 1 base from J, with 5 bases in between.

This CDR3 is CASGTEETQYF. The CDR3 region has the DNA TGTGCCAGCGGGACAGAAGAGACCCAGTACTTC. The chain joins TRBV6-6 to TRBJ2-5; the match to TRBD1 covers 7 bases. Germline values: CDR1 MNHNY, CDR2 SVGAGI (reference sequence). The CDR3 has 11 amino acids. The junction had 0 bases not matched to a gene; V was cut back by 8 bases and J by 3 bases.

The DNA for the CDR3 is TGTGCCAGCAGCCCGGCGGGTTCACCCCTCCACTTT. Encoded protein: CASSPAGSPLHF. The genes are TRBV7-6 and TRBJ1-6; D remains unclear. The length of the CDR3 is 12 residues. Trimming shortened V by 5 bases and J by 9 bases, and 8 bases separated the two germline ends. Germline V gene sequence: CDR1 SGHVS, CDR2 FNYEAQ.

This clone was detected only once. This rearrangement joins TRBV28 to TRBJ2-5; D remains unclear. The J call may be mistaken, given a closer DNA end match to TRBJ2-7. The CDR3 length is 12 residues. Germline-derived CDR1 and CDR2 are MDHEN and SYDVKM. CDR3 amino acids: CASSLQWREQYF. For the CDR3, the DNA is TGTGCCAGCAGTTTACAGTGGCGCGAGCAGTACTTC.

This rearrangement joins TRBV4-1 to TRBJ2-7, with a possible D match to TRBD1 (6 bases). Trimming shortened V by 4 bases and J by 2 bases, and 12 bases separated the two germline ends. CDR1 MGHRA and CDR2 YSYEKL come from the germline V gene. This CDR3 has 14 amino acids. This CDR3 is CASSLRDITYEQYF. The CDR3, as DNA: TGCGCCAGCAGCCTCCGGGACATAACCTACGAGCAGTACTTC.

This chain connects TRBV19 to TRBJ2-2, with TRBD2 matching 16 bases. This CDR3 comprises 17 residues. The ends lost 6 bases at V and 4 bases at J; junction bases unmatched: 5. CDR1 and CDR2 (germline): LNHDA, SQIVND (reference sequence). CDR3: CASSGGTSGRVTGELFF. Here the CDR3 DNA reads TGTGCCAGTAGCGGGGGGACTAGCGGGAGGGTCACCGGGGAGCTGTTTTTT.

The chain links TRBV18 to TRBJ2-3; D not resolved. This CDR3 comprises 15 residues. Trimming shortened V by 3 bases and J by 4 bases, and 14 bases separated the two germline ends. Germline-derived CDR1 and CDR2 are KGHSH and LQKENI. CDR3: CASSPERLVPDTQYF. The CDR3 nucleotides read TGTGCCAGCTCACCTGAACGGCTCGTGCCAGATACGCAGTATTTT.

The chain couples TRBV4-1 to TRBJ2-5; 14 nucleotides agree with TRBD2. The J segment lost 3 bases and the V segment lost 1 base, leaving 4 bases of the junction unmatched. The CDR3 loop spans 17 amino acids. Germline V CDR1 and CDR2: MGHRA, YSYEKL. Here the CDR3 reads CASSQGPGLAGEETQYF. The CDR3 DNA follows: TGCGCCAGCAGCCAAGGTCCGGGACTAGCGGGGGAAGAGACCCAGTACTTC.

Written as DNA, the CDR3 is TGTGCCAGCTCACCGTTTATAGAGAACACTGAAGCTTTCTTT. Protein sequence: CASSPFIENTEAFF. The gene calls are TRBV18 and TRBJ1-1; D uncertain. The CDR3 is 14 amino acids. Germline CDR1 and CDR2: KGHSH and LQKENI. With 3 bases removed from V and 1 base from J, the gap between germline ends came to 9 bases.

The rearrangement links TRBV5-4 to TRBJ1-2; TRBD1 matches at 10 bases. Germline CDR1 is SGHNT and CDR2 is YYREEE (reference sequence). This CDR3 region has 13 residues. V was pared by 5 bases and J by 7 bases, with 5 bases of the junction left unmatched. CDR3 region: CASSRGQGSGYTF. The CDR3 coding sequence is TGTGCCAGCAGTAGGGGACAGGGGAGTGGCTACACCTTC. Full variable domain (rest looked up from reference TRBV5-4 and TRBJ1-2): ETGVTQSPTHLIKTRGQQVTLRCSSQSGHNTVSWYQQALGQGPQFIFQYYREEENGRGNFPPRFSGLQFPNYSSELNVNALELDDSALYLCASSRGQGSGYTFGSGTRLTVV.

The chain is built from TRBV7-6 and TRBJ1-6; D call uncertain. Germline V CDR1 and CDR2: SGHVS, FNYEAQ. The CDR3 has 17 amino acids. V lost 6 bases to trimming and J lost 0 bases, with 15 bases between them. This CDR3 reads CASSPRSASSYNSPLHF. CDR3 in DNA: TGTGCCAGCAGTCCCAGGTCGGCGAGCTCCTATAATTCACCCCTCCACTTT.

V is TRBV4-1 and J is TRBJ2-7; D is perhaps TRBD1 (5 bases). Between the trimmed V and J ends, which lost 0 bases and 7 bases, there was a span of 16 bases. Germline V gives CDR1 MGHRA, CDR2 YSYEKL. CDR3 size: 15 residues. The CDR3 loop reads CASSQEVDKGLEQYF. The CDR3 nucleotides are TGCGCCAGCAGCCAAGAGGTAGATAAGGGGCTTGAGCAGTACTTC.

This sequence joins TRBV5-4 and TRBJ2-3; D remains unclear. CDR1 and CDR2 from the germline V gene are SGHNT and YYREEE (reference sequence). V was trimmed by 2 bases and J by 0 bases, leaving 7 bases between them. The CDR3 has 14 amino acids. The CDR3 sequence is CASSFGSSTDTQYF. In DNA form, the CDR3 reads TGTGCCAGCAGCTTCGGGTCAAGCACAGATACGCAGTATTTT.

V is TRBV30 and J is TRBJ2-7, with D perhaps assigned TRBD1 or TRBD2 (5 bases each). CDR1 is GTSNPN and CDR2 is SVGIG in the germline V gene (reference sequence). V was pared by 6 bases and J by 1 base, with 16 bases between. CDR3 length: 14 amino acids. The CDR3, as DNA: TGTGCCTGTATTGCCGGGACCCATTCCTACGAGCAGTACTTC. Its translation: CACIAGTHSYEQYF.

This chain uses TRBV10-1 with TRBJ2-7; D ambiguous. The CDR3 totals 14 residues. Deletions cut 0 bases from V and 0 bases from J, with 6 bases between. Per germline, CDR1 WNHNN and CDR2 SYGVQD (reference sequence). The CDR3 region is CASSESPASYEQYF. CDR3 in DNA: TGCGCCAGCAGTGAGTCTCCAGCCTCCTACGAGCAGTACTTC.

This clone has just one count. The chain has TRBV11-1 and TRBJ2-1, with TRBD1 matching over 11 bases. The junction had 7 bases not matched to a gene; V was cut back by 5 bases and J by 7 bases. The CDR3 totals 15 residues. Germline V gives CDR1 SGHAT, CDR2 FQDESV (reference sequence). The chain's CDR3 is CASSAGQGARNEQFF. The CDR3 nucleotides read TGTGCCAGCAGCGCCGGACAGGGGGCTAGAAATGAGCAGTTCTTC.

This clone was seen only once. Here the CDR3 reads CASRYQGQGAYEQYF. The DNA for the CDR3 is TGTGCCAGTAGGTATCAAGGGCAGGGGGCCTACGAGCAGTACTTC. The chain is built from TRBV19 and TRBJ2-7; 7 bases match TRBD1. After removal of 6 bases from V and 2 bases from J, the junction contained 10 bases not matched to a gene. Germline V gene data show CDR1 as LNHDA and CDR2 as SQIVND (reference sequence). There are 15 residues in the CDR3.

This clone was recorded once. This sequence joins TRBV28 and TRBJ2-7; tentatively, D is TRBD2 (6 bases). Germline CDR1 reads MDHEN; CDR2 reads SYDVKM. The CDR3 is 17 residues long. V lost 6 bases and J lost 0, with 21 bases in between. The CDR3: CASSYLGSGKNSYEQYF. The DNA for the CDR3 is TGTGCCAGCAGCTATCTCGGGAGCGGTAAAAACTCCTACGAGCAGTACTTC.

The CDR3 DNA reads as TGTGCCAGCAGTTTATACCGGACTAGCGGGAGCTACGAGCAGTACTTC. It codes for CASSLYRTSGSYEQYF. The chain recombines TRBV28 with TRBJ2-7, with 13 bases matching TRBD2. The V segment lost 1 base and the J segment 3 bases; nucleotides outside the gene matches: 3. Per the germline V gene, CDR1 is MDHEN and CDR2 is SYDVKM. The CDR3 covers 16 residues.

The chain recombines TRBV30 with TRBJ1-5; D gene ambiguous. The length of the CDR3 is 14 residues. CDR1 GTSNPN and CDR2 SVGIG come from the germline V gene (reference sequence). V was trimmed by 3 bases and J by 6 bases, leaving 15 bases between them. The CDR3 sequence is CAWSRAALAQPQHF. CDR3 coding DNA: TGTGCCTGGAGCCGAGCCGCATTAGCTCAGCCCCAGCATTTT. Complete variable domain (other parts from reference TRBV30 and TRBJ1-5): SQTIHQWPATLVQPVGSPLSLECTVEGTSNPNLYWYRQAAGRGLQLLFYSVGIGQISSEVPQNLSASRPQDRQFILSSKKLLLSDSGFYLCAWSRAALAQPQHFGDGTRLSIL.

The CDR3 DNA is TGCGCCAGCAGCTGGGGGGGTAGAGAGCAGTACTTC. Amino acids: CASSWGGREQYF. This rearrangement joins TRBV5-1 to TRBJ2-7; 7 bases fit TRBD2. The germline V gene encodes CDR1 SGHRS and CDR2 YFSETQ. With 3 bases clipped from V and 7 bases from J, the junction kept 4 bases outside the gene matches. The CDR3 is 12 residues long.

J is TRBJ2-2 and V is TRBV19; the D gene is possibly TRBD1 (6 bases). The CDR3 is 12 residues long. CDR1 is LNHDA and CDR2 is SQIVND in the germline V gene (reference sequence). V lost 8 bases to trimming and J lost 8 bases, with 12 bases between them. The CDR3 sequence is CASGTGWGELFF. The CDR3 DNA is TGTGCCAGTGGAACAGGGTGGGGGGAGCTGTTTTTT. The entire variable domain, with the rest obtained from reference TRBV19 and TRBJ2-2, is as follows: DGGITQSPKYLFRKEGQNVTLSCEQNLNHDAMYWYRQDPGQGLRLIYYSQIVNDFQKGDIAEGYSVSREKKESFPLTVTSAQKNPTAFYLCASGTGWGELFFGEGSRLTVL.

V is TRBV5-1 and J is TRBJ1-1, with D possibly TRBD1 on 5 matching bases. Deletions cut 3 bases from V and 7 bases from J, with 19 bases between. This CDR3 comprises 15 residues. Per germline, CDR1 SGHRS and CDR2 YFSETQ. CDR3 loop: CASSSPGRADSEAFF. As DNA, the CDR3 is TGCGCCAGCAGCTCGCCGGGACGGGCAGACAGTGAAGCTTTCTTT.

The chain couples TRBV27 to TRBJ2-7; D perhaps matches TRBD2 (5 bases). Trimming pared 2 bases from V and 2 bases from J, leaving 10 bases between. CDR1 is MNHEY and CDR2 is SMNVEV in the germline V gene (reference sequence). The CDR3 is 14 residues long. The CDR3 sequence: CASSLNSVTYEQYF. In nucleotides, the CDR3 is TGTGCCAGCAGTTTAAATAGCGTTACCTACGAGCAGTACTTC.